A single sample is the source of the 29 T cell receptor beta chains below, sequenced in a study of Tregs in tolerant kidney transplant recipients. The method was immunoSEQ multiplex PCR; TCRdb's version includes in-frame clones alone and lacks a portion of them. The data hold some 250,000 clones, with around 81% observed a single time. The sample taken for sequencing was CD4+ T cells from blood. The receptor source for this set is a human donor in good health.

A word on this clone: This specimen includes other DNA sequences encoding the same CDR3. This rearrangement joins TRBV5-1 to TRBJ1-4; D ambiguous. The length of the CDR3 is 14 residues. The V end was cut by 2 bases, the J end by 0 bases, with 5 bases between. Germline V gene data show CDR1 as SGHRS and CDR2 as YFSETQ. CDR3 region: CASSLTATNEKLFF. CDR3 in DNA: TGCGCCAGCAGCTTAACTGCAACTAATGAAAAACTGTTTTTT.

The sample holds a few counts of this clone. V and J are TRBV7-9 and TRBJ2-2, with TRBD1 identical over 7 bases. J lost 6 bases, V lost 3 bases, and 4 bases had no gene match. The CDR3 contains 14 residues. CDR1 and CDR2 from the germline V gene are SEHNR and FQNEAQ (reference sequence). Here the CDR3 DNA reads TGTGCCAGCAGCTTCTTCACAGGGGCCGGGGAGCTGTTTTTT. Translating it yields CASSFFTGAGELFF.

The chain employs TRBV30 and TRBJ1-1; TRBD1 matches at 7 bases. The CDR3 consists of 14 residues. The germline gives CDR1 GTSNPN, CDR2 SVGIG (reference sequence). After removal of 2 bases from V and 8 bases from J, the junction contained 11 bases not matched to a gene. The CDR3 spells CAWSSRSQGSEAFF. The CDR3 nucleotides are TGTGCCTGGAGTTCCCGATCACAGGGGTCGGAAGCTTTCTTT.

The chain links TRBV5-4 to TRBJ2-1; TRBD1 matches at 9 bases. Germline CDR1 is SGHNT and CDR2 is YYREEE (reference sequence). V dropped 1 base and J dropped 5; count of bases not matched to a gene: 10. The CDR3 contains 17 residues. CDR3 in amino acids: CASSLPFRDRADNEQFF. CDR3 in DNA: TGTGCCAGCAGCTTGCCCTTCCGGGACAGGGCTGACAATGAGCAGTTCTTC. Full variable domain (rest looked up from reference TRBV5-4 and TRBJ2-1): ETGVTQSPTHLIKTRGQQVTLRCSSQSGHNTVSWYQQALGQGPQFIFQYYREEENGRGNFPPRFSGLQFPNYSSELNVNALELDDSALYLCASSLPFRDRADNEQFFGPGTRLTVL.

Written as DNA, the CDR3 is TGCAGCGTGCGACTAGCGGGAGTATGGGAGACCCAGTACTTC. Protein sequence: CSVRLAGVWETQYF. This chain uses TRBV29-1 with TRBJ2-5; TRBD2 agrees at 12 bases. V was pared by 6 bases and J by 5 bases, with 7 bases of the junction left unmatched. The CDR3 sequence is 14 residues long. Germline V lookup: CDR1 SQVTM, CDR2 ANQGSEA.

The rearrangement joins TRBV13 to TRBJ2-7; D is undetermined. The CDR3 is 15 amino acids. Germline-derived CDR1 and CDR2 are PRHDT and FYEKMQ (reference sequence). The germline V and J ends were trimmed by 5 bases and 0 bases, with 14 bases remaining between them. The DNA for the CDR3 is TGTGCCAGCAGCCTGAACAGAGGTAGCTCCTACGAGCAGTACTTC. It codes for CASSLNRGSSYEQYF.

The chain joins TRBV5-6 to TRBJ1-1, with D hard to call. Trimming left V 4 bases short and J 5 bases short, with 18 bases between. The CDR3 has 15 residues. Germline V gene data show CDR1 as SGHDT and CDR2 as YYEEEE. This chain's CDR3 is CASSGSIARGTEAFF. In DNA form, the CDR3 reads TGTGCCAGCAGCGGGTCGATCGCTAGAGGGACTGAAGCTTTCTTT.

The genes are TRBV2 and TRBJ1-1; tentative D call: TRBD1 (5 bases). The CDR3 is 15 amino acids. Between the trimmed V and J ends, which lost 5 bases and 5 bases, there was a span of 18 bases. Germline loops: CDR1 SNHLY, CDR2 FYNNEI. CDR3 sequence reads: CASSIRDHLGTEAFF. The CDR3 DNA follows: TGTGCCAGCAGTATCCGGGACCACCTAGGAACTGAAGCTTTCTTT. The variable domain in full, completed from reference TRBV2 and TRBJ1-1, reads EPEVTQTPSHQVTQMGQEVILRCVPISNHLYFYWYRQILGQKVEFLVSFYNNEISEKSEIFDDQFSVERPDGSNFTLKIRSTKLEDSAMYFCASSIRDHLGTEAFFGQGTRLTVV.

The chain couples TRBV18 to TRBJ1-4; a possible D gene is TRBD1 (5 bases). V dropped 6 bases and J dropped 8 bases, with 16 bases sitting between them. Germline V lookup: CDR1 KGHSH, CDR2 LQKENI. The CDR3 totals 14 residues. CDR3 residues: CASSLAGVDEKLFF. Written as DNA, the CDR3 is TGTGCCAGCTCCCTAGCGGGGGTCGACGAAAAACTGTTTTTT.

The chain is built from TRBV19 and TRBJ2-5; 8 bases are a match to TRBD1. The CDR3 sequence is 17 residues long. With V trimmed by 6 bases and J by 4 bases, 16 bases remained unmatched. CDR1 is LNHDA and CDR2 is SQIVND in the germline V gene (reference sequence). The CDR3 is CASSTGQGIVLGETQYF. The CDR3 nucleotides read TGTGCCAGTAGCACTGGACAGGGCATCGTCTTGGGAGAGACCCAGTACTTC.

The chain recombines TRBV19 with TRBJ2-3, with 12 bases that match TRBD2. V gave up 5 bases and J gave up 4 bases; unmatched junction bases: 7. From germline, CDR1 is LNHDA and CDR2 SQIVND (reference sequence). The CDR3 runs to 16 residues. The CDR3 loop is CASSAGTSGRSDTQYF. The CDR3 coding sequence is TGTGCCAGTAGTGCAGGGACTAGCGGGCGCTCAGATACGCAGTATTTT.

This sequence joins TRBV7-9 and TRBJ1-1; TRBD1 agrees at 8 bases. The length of the CDR3 is 13 residues. J lost 6 bases, V lost 3 bases, and 3 bases had no gene match. Per the germline V gene, CDR1 is SEHNR and CDR2 is FQNEAQ (reference sequence). The CDR3, as DNA: TGTGCCAGCAGCTTTACAGGGGGGTCTGAAGCTTTCTTT. Translating gives CASSFTGGSEAFF.

Note on this clone: The same CDR3 is also encoded by other DNA sequences in this sample. The rearrangement joins TRBV11-2 to TRBJ1-2; 9 nucleotides line up with TRBD1. The germline CDR1 and CDR2 sequences are SGHAT and FQNNGV. With V trimmed by 1 base and J by 8 bases, 5 bases remained unmatched. The CDR3 consists of 14 residues. The CDR3 region has the DNA TGTGCCAGCAGCTTAGTCGACAGGGGGTACGGCTACACCTTC. Encoded protein: CASSLVDRGYGYTF.

The rearrangement uses TRBV6-1 and TRBJ1-3; tentative D call: TRBD1 (5 bases). This CDR3 has 11 residues. Germline V gives CDR1 MNHNS, CDR2 SASEGT. Trimming cost V 11 bases and J 4 bases, with 9 bases left between them. CDR3: CAGGTGNTIYF. In DNA, the CDR3 is TGTGCCGGAGGGACCGGAAACACCATATATTTT.

This chain links TRBV7-2 with TRBJ2-1; 11 nucleotides match TRBD2. The CDR3 contains 16 residues. J gave up 4 bases and V 5 bases, and 7 bases lay outside the gene matches. The germline CDR1 and CDR2 sequences are SGHTA and FQGNSA. The CDR3 DNA reads TGTGCCAGCAGCAGCTCCGGGACTAGCGGATACAATGAGCAGTTCTTC. This sequence encodes CASSSSGTSGYNEQFF.

The J gene is TRBJ1-4, the V gene TRBV5-8, with TRBD1 matching over 8 bases. Germline V gene data show CDR1 as SGHTS and CDR2 as YDEGEE. After removal of 4 bases from V and 5 bases from J, the junction contained 10 bases not matched to a gene. This CDR3 is 16 amino acids long. CDR3 amino acids: CASSRGQAHRNEKLFF. As DNA, the CDR3 is TGTGCCAGCAGCCGGGGACAGGCTCACCGAAATGAAAAACTGTTTTTT.

This clone has just one count. V usage is TRBV15 and J usage is TRBJ2-7, with D possibly being TRBD1 or TRBD2 (5 bases each). Germline values: CDR1 LNHNV, CDR2 YYDKDF (reference sequence). The CDR3 runs 15 residues. V was pared by 2 bases and J by 0 bases, with 11 bases between. The DNA of the CDR3 is TGTGCCACCAGCAGACACCGGGACCCCTCCTACGAGCAGTACTTC. Protein product: CATSRHRDPSYEQYF.

This clone has just a few counts. The chain has TRBV2 and TRBJ1-6, with D perhaps TRBD1 (5 bases). The CDR3 is made up of 14 amino acids. Trimming shortened V by 8 bases and J by 7 bases, and 15 bases separated the two germline ends. Germline V gene sequence: CDR1 SNHLY, CDR2 FYNNEI. DNA for the CDR3: TGTGCCAGCGGGAGGTCAGGGAACAATTCACCCCTCCACTTT. It codes for CASGRSGNNSPLHF.

The CDR3 protein is CASSLKGGLAGPYNEQFF. In DNA, the CDR3 is TGTGCCAGCAGCTTAAAGGGGGGACTAGCGGGGCCCTACAATGAGCAGTTCTTC. This chain links TRBV7-3 with TRBJ2-1, with 13 bases aligning to TRBD2. From germline, CDR1 is SGHTA and CDR2 FQGTGA. V lost 1 base, J lost 2 bases, and 5 bases stayed unmatched. The CDR3 is 18 amino acids. Full variable domain (missing parts from reference TRBV7-3 and TRBJ2-1): GAGVSQTPSNKVTEKGKYVELRCDPISGHTALYWYRQSLGQGPEFLIYFQGTGAADDSGLPNDRFFAVRPEGSVSTLKIQRTERGDSAVYLCASSLKGGLAGPYNEQFFGPGTRLTVL.

The chain employs TRBV27 and TRBJ2-2; 10 positions match TRBD2. The CDR3 loop spans 15 amino acids. Germline-derived CDR1 and CDR2 are MNHEY and SMNVEV (reference sequence). V trimming: 5 bases; J trimming: 4 bases; junction bases outside the gene matches: 4. The CDR3 reads CASSSGRGPTGELFF. The CDR3 DNA sequence: TGTGCCAGCAGTAGCGGGAGGGGACCCACCGGGGAGCTGTTTTTT.

This sequence joins TRBV5-6 and TRBJ2-5, with a possible D match to TRBD1 (7 bases). Trimming left V 3 bases short and J 5 bases short, with 17 bases between. Per germline, CDR1 SGHDT and CDR2 YYEEEE. The CDR3 length is 15 residues. The CDR3 DNA reads as TGTGCCAGCAGCTACTGGACAGGCGGAGGGGAGACCCAGTACTTC. It yields the protein CASSYWTGGGETQYF.

This chain joins TRBV6-5 and TRBJ1-5; 9 nucleotides match TRBD1. The CDR3 spans 15 residues. V lost 5 bases and J lost 5; bases outside the gene matches: 7. Germline assignment: CDR1 MNHEY and CDR2 SVGAGI. CDR3 sequence: CASSGTGTVDQPQHF. Here the CDR3 DNA reads TGTGCCAGCAGTGGGACAGGGACGGTAGATCAGCCCCAGCATTTT.

The gene calls are TRBV5-8 and TRBJ1-1; TRBD1 matches at 7 bases. Germline loops: CDR1 SGHTS, CDR2 YDEGEE. The CDR3 is 12 amino acids. Unmatched junction bases numbered 8, after V lost 4 bases and J lost 11 bases. The CDR3 spells CASSPTGIGAFF. The CDR3 bases are TGTGCCAGCAGCCCGACAGGGATTGGGGCTTTCTTT. The variable domain in full, with the rest retrieved from reference TRBV5-8 and TRBJ1-1, is EAGVTQSPTHLIKTRGQQATLRCSPISGHTSVYWYQQALGLGLQFLLWYDEGEERNRGNFPPRFSGRQFPNYSSELNVNALELEDSALYLCASSPTGIGAFFGQGTRLTVV.

The chain uses TRBV29-1 and TRBJ2-4, with D uncertain. From germline, CDR1 is SQVTM and CDR2 ANQGSEA. V gave up 1 base and J gave up 7 bases, with 11 bases separating them. This CDR3 has 13 amino acids. The CDR3 DNA reads TGCAGCGTTGAAGTGGCCTCTGGGAACATTCAGTACTTC. Protein product: CSVEVASGNIQYF. The full variable domain, with the rest looked up from reference TRBV29-1 and TRBJ2-4, is SAVISQKPSRDICQRGTSLTIQCQVDSQVTMMFWYRQQPGQSLTLIATANQGSEATYESGFVIDKFPISRPNLTFSTLTVSNMSPEDSSIYLCSVEVASGNIQYFGAGTRLSVL.

The chain has TRBV27 and TRBJ1-1; 10 nucleotides align to TRBD1. The CDR3 has 13 amino acids. With V trimmed by 6 bases and J by 4 bases, 2 bases remained unmatched. Germline CDR1 reads MNHEY; CDR2 reads SMNVEV (reference sequence). CDR3 in amino acids: CASRRTGGTEAFF. DNA of the CDR3: TGTGCCAGCAGGAGGACAGGGGGCACTGAAGCTTTCTTT.

The CDR3 DNA follows: TGTGCCAGCAGTTCGGACAGGACAAAGCAGTTCTTC. Protein sequence: CASSSDRTKQFF. The chain couples TRBV2 to TRBJ2-1; 7 bases are a match to TRBD1. With 5 bases clipped from V and 11 bases from J, the junction kept 6 bases outside the gene matches. Germline-derived CDR1 and CDR2 are SNHLY and FYNNEI. The CDR3 has 12 residues.

This rearrangement joins TRBV13 to TRBJ2-7, with 9 nucleotides matching TRBD1. Germline assignment: CDR1 PRHDT and CDR2 FYEKMQ (reference sequence). V lost 5 bases to trimming and J lost 9 bases; unmatched junction nucleotides: 11. The CDR3 length is 14 residues. In DNA, the CDR3 is TGTGCCAGCAGCCATAGGACAGGGGCAATGGGGCAGTACTTC. It translates to CASSHRTGAMGQYF. Using reference TRBV13 and TRBJ2-7 for the parts outside the CDR3, the full variable domain is AAGVIQSPRHLIKEKRETATLKCYPIPRHDTVYWYQQGPGQDPQFLISFYEKMQSDKGSIPDRFSAQQFSDYHSELNMSSLELGDSALYFCASSHRTGAMGQYFGPGTRLTVT.

CDR3 DNA sequence: TGTGCCTGGAGTAAAGTTAATCAGCCCCAGCATTTT. Amino acid sequence: CAWSKVNQPQHF. This chain links TRBV30 with TRBJ1-5; no clear D. V was clipped by 2 bases and J by 4 bases, with 6 bases between them. Per germline, CDR1 GTSNPN and CDR2 SVGIG (reference sequence). The CDR3 consists of 12 residues. Using reference TRBV30 and TRBJ1-5 for the parts outside the CDR3, the full variable domain is SQTIHQWPATLVQPVGSPLSLECTVEGTSNPNLYWYRQAAGRGLQLLFYSVGIGQISSEVPQNLSASRPQDRQFILSSKKLLLSDSGFYLCAWSKVNQPQHFGDGTRLSIL.

The genes are TRBV5-1 and TRBJ1-3, with D unclear. This CDR3 is 14 amino acids long. The V end lost 2 bases, the J end lost 2 bases, and 8 bases lay between the germline ends. Looked up from germline, CDR1 is SGHRS and CDR2 is YFSETQ. This CDR3 reads CASSLMGTGNTIYF. CDR3 DNA sequence: TGCGCCAGCAGCTTAATGGGGACTGGAAACACCATATATTTT.